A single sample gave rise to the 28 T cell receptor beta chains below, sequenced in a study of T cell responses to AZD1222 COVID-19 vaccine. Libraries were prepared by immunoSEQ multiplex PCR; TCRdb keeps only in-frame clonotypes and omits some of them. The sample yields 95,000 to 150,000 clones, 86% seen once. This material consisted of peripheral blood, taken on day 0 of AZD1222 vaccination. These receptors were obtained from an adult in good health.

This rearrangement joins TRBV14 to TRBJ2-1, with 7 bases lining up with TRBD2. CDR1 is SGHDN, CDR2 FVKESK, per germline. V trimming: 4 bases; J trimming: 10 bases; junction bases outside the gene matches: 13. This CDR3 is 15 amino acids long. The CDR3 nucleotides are TGTGCCAGCAGCCCTCGGGGGGTGACCCTTGTGGAGCAGTTCTTC. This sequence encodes CASSPRGVTLVEQFF.

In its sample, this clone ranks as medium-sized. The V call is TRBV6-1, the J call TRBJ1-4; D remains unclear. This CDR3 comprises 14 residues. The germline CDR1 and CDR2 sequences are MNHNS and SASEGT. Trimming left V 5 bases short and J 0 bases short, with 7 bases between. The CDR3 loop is CASSYGATNEKLFF. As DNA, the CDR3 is TGTGCCAGCAGTTATGGTGCAACTAATGAAAAACTGTTTTTT.

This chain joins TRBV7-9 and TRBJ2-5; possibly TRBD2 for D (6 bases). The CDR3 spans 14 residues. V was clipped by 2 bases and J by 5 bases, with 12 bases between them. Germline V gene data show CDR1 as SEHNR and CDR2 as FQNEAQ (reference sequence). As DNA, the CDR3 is TGTGCCAGCAGCTTAACCGGGGGAGGCGAGACCCAGTACTTC. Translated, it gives CASSLTGGGETQYF.

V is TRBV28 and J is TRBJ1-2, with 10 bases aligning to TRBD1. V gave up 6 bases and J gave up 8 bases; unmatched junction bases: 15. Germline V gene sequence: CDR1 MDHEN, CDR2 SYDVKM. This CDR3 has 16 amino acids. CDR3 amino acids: CASSDYPTTGGKGYTF. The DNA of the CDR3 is TGTGCCAGCAGCGACTACCCCACGACAGGGGGCAAGGGCTACACCTTC.

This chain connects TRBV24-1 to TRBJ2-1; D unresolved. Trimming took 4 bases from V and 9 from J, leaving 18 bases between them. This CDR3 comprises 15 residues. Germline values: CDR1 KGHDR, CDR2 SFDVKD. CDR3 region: CATSEGHWNSGEQFF. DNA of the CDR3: TGTGCCACCAGTGAAGGTCACTGGAATTCGGGTGAGCAGTTCTTC.

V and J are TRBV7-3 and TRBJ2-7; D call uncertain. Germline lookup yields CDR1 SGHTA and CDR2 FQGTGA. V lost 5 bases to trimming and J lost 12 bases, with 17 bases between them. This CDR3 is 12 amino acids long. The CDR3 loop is CASSLGQPRGYF. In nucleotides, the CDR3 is TGTGCCAGCAGCCTCGGGCAGCCGAGAGGGTACTTC.

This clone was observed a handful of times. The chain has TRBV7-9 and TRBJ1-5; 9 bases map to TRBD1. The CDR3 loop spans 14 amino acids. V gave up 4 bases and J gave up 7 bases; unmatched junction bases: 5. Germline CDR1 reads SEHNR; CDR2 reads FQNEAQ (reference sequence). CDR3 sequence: CASSSWDREQPQHF. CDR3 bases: TGTGCCAGCAGCTCCTGGGACAGGGAACAGCCCCAGCATTTT. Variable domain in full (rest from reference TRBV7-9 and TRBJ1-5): DTGVSQNPRHKITKRGQNVTFRCDPISEHNRLYWYRQTLGQGPEFLTYFQNEAQLEKSRLLSDRFSAERPKGSFSTLEIQRTEQGDSAMYLCASSSWDREQPQHFGDGTRLSIL.

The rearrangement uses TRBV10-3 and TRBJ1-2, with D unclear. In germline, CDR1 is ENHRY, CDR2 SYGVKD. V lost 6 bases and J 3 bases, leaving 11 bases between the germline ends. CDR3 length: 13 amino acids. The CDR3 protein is CAIRQRDDYGYTF. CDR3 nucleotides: TGTGCCATCAGACAAAGAGATGACTATGGCTACACCTTC.

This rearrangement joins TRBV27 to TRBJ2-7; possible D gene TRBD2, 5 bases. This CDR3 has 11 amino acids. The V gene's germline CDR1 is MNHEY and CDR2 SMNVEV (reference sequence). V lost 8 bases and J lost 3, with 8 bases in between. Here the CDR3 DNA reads TGTGCCAGCCGTCGGGGCTACGAGCAGTACTTC. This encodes CASRRGYEQYF.

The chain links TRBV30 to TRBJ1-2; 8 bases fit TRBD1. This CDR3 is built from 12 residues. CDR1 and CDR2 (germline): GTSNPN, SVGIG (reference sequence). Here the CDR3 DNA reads TGTGCTGGGGACAGGATAATTCCTGGCTACACCTTC. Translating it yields CAGDRIIPGYTF.

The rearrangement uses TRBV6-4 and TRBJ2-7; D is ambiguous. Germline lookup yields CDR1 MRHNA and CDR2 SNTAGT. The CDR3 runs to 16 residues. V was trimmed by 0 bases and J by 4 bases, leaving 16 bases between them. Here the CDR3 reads CASSDSQPSHLYEQYF. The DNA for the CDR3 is TGTGCCAGCAGTGACTCGCAACCGTCGCACTTGTACGAGCAGTACTTC.

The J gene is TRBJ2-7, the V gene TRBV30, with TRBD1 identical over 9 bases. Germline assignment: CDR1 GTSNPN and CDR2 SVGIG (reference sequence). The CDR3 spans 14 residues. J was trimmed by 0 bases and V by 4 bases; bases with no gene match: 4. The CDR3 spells CAWKGQGTSYEQYF. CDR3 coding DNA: TGTGCCTGGAAAGGACAGGGGACCTCCTACGAGCAGTACTTC.

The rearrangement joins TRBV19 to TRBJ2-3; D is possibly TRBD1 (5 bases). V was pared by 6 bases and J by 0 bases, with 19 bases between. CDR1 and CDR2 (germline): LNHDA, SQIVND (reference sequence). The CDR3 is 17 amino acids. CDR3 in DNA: TGTGCCAGTAGCCCCTGGGGCGCAGGGTCTAGCACAGATACGCAGTATTTT. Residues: CASSPWGAGSSTDTQYF.

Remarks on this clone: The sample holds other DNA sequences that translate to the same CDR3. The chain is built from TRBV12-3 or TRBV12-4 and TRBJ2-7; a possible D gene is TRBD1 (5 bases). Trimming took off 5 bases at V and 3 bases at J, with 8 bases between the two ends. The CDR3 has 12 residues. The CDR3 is CASSRQGYEQYF. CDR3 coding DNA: TGTGCCAGCAGTCGGCAGGGCTACGAGCAGTACTTC.

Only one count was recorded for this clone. CDR3 loop: CASSRPPRDEQFF. For the CDR3, the DNA is TGTGCCAGCAGCCGACCCCCAAGAGATGAGCAGTTCTTC. This rearrangement joins TRBV6-2 or TRBV6-3 to TRBJ2-1; no definite D call. V lost 6 bases and J 8 bases, leaving 14 bases between the germline ends. The CDR3 is 13 amino acids. Germline values: CDR1 MNHEY, CDR2 SVGEGT.

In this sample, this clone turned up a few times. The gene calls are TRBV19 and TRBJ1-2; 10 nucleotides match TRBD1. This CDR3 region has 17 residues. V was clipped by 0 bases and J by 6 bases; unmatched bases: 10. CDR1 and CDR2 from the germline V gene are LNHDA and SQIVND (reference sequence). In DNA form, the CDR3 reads TGTGCCAGTAGTATAGACCTCGGGACAGGGGAAAAGAATGGCTACACCTTC. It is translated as CASSIDLGTGEKNGYTF. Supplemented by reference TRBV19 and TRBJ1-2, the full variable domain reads DGGITQSPKYLFRKEGQNVTLSCEQNLNHDAMYWYRQDPGQGLRLIYYSQIVNDFQKGDIAEGYSVSREKKESFPLTVTSAQKNPTAFYLCASSIDLGTGEKNGYTFGSGTRLTVV.

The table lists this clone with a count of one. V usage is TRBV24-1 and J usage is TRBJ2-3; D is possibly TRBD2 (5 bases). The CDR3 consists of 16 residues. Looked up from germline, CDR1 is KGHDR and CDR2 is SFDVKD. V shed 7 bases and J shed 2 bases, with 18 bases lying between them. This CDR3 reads CATRPSTGVFTDTQYF. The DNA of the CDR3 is TGTGCCACCAGACCCTCCACCGGGGTTTTCACAGATACGCAGTATTTT.

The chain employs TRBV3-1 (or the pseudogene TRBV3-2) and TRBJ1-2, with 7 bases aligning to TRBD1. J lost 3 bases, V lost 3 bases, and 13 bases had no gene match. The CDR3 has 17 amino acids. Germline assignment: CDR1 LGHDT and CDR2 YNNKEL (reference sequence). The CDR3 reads CASSQRGADREHYGYTF. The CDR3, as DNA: TGTGCCAGCAGCCAGCGGGGGGCCGACAGGGAGCACTATGGCTACACCTTC.

The DNA of the CDR3 is TGTGCCAGCAGTGAAGCGCCCGGGACAGGCTATGGCTACACCTTC. Encoded protein: CASSEAPGTGYGYTF. V and J are TRBV6-1 and TRBJ1-2; 8 bases are shared with TRBD1. The V gene's germline CDR1 is MNHNS and CDR2 SASEGT. V was pared by 0 bases and J by 4 bases, with 4 bases of the junction left unmatched. The CDR3 covers 15 residues.

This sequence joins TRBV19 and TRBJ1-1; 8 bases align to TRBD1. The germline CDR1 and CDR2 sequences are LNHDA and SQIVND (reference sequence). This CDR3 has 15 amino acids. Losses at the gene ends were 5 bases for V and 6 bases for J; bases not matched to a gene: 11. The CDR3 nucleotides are TGTGCCAGTAGTCCCTCAGACAGGGGACTAGCTGAAGCTTTCTTT. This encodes CASSPSDRGLAEAFF.

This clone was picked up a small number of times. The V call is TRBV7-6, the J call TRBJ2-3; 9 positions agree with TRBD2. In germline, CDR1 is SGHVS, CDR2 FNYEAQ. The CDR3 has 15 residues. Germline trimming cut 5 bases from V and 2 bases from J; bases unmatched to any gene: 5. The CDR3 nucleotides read TGTGCCAGCAGCAGTAGCGGGGGATCCACAGATACGCAGTATTTT. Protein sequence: CASSSSGGSTDTQYF.

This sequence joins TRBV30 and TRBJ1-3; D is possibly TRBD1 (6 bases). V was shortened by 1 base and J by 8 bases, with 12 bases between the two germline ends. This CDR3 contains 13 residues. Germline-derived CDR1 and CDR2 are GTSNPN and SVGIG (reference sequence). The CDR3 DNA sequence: TGTGCCTGGAGTGCAGGGGTTGGGTACACCATATATTTT. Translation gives CAWSAGVGYTIYF.

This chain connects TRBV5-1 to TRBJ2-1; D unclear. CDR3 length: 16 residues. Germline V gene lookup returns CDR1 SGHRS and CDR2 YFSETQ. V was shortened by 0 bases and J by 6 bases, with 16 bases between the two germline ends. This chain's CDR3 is CASSLASGFGVNEQFF. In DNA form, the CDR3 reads TGCGCCAGCAGCTTGGCCTCCGGGTTTGGAGTCAATGAGCAGTTCTTC.

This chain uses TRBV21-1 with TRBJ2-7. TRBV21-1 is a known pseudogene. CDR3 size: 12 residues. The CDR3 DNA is TGTGCCAGCAGCAAAGTTGTTAGGGAGCAGTACTTC. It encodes CASSKVVREQYF.

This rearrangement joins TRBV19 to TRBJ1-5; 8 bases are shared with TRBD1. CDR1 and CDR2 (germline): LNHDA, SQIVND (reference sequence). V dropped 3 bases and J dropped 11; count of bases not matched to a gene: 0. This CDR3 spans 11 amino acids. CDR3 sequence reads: CASSMTGAQHF. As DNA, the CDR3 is TGTGCCAGTAGTATGACAGGGGCCCAGCATTTT.

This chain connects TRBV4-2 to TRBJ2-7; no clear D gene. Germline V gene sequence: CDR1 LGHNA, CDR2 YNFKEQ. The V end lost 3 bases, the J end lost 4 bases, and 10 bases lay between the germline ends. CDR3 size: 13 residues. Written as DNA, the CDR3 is TGTGCCAGCAGCCAGACCTTCGGATACGAGCAGTACTTC. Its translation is CASSQTFGYEQYF.

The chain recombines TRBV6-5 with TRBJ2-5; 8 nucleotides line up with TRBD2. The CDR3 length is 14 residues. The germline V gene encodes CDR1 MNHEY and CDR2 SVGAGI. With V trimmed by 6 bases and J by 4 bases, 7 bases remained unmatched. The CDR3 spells CASRERERVETQYF. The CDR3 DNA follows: TGTGCCAGCAGGGAGCGGGAGAGGGTAGAGACCCAGTACTTC.

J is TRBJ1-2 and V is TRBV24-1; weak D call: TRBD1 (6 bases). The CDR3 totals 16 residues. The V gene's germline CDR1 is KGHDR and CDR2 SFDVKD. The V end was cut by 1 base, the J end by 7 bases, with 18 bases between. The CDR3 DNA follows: TGTGCCACCAGTGATTTTGCCGGGGGCGGATTCGGTGGCTACACCTTC. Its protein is CATSDFAGGGFGGYTF.